The 10 T cell receptor beta chains reported below all come from one sample, sequenced in a study of blood T cell repertoires in COVID-19. Assay: immunoSEQ multiplex PCR; the TCRdb copy retains only in-frame clones and omits some. The sample has under 250,000 clones; approximately 90% are singletons. Source material: PBMCs or T cells enriched from blood (not recorded which). These receptors came from a woman aged 18-29 years in a cohort exposed to, infected with or recovered from COVID-19 (not recorded which).

In its sample, this clone was seen once. This chain uses TRBV11-3 with TRBJ2-1; D ambiguous. Trimming pared 6 bases from V and 9 bases from J, leaving 18 bases between. Germline CDR1 and CDR2: SGHNT and YENEEA. The CDR3 extends over 14 amino acids. The CDR3 protein is CASSFSFVPPEQFF. CDR3 DNA: TGTGCCAGCAGTTTCTCCTTTGTCCCCCCTGAGCAGTTCTTC.

The chain carries TRBV20-1 and TRBJ2-7; TRBD2 aligns across 9 bases. CDR1 is DFQATT and CDR2 is SNEGSKA in the germline V gene (reference sequence). The V segment lost 6 bases and the J segment 7 bases; nucleotides outside the gene matches: 4. This CDR3 has 11 amino acids. CDR3 nucleotides: TGCAGTGCCTTAGCGGGGGTTGAGCAGTACTTC. Translated, it gives CSALAGVEQYF.

The rearrangement links TRBV28 to TRBJ2-3, with a tentative D call TRBD2 (6 bases). Germline-derived CDR1 and CDR2 are MDHEN and SYDVKM. V dropped 3 bases and J dropped 2 bases, with 21 bases sitting between them. The CDR3 covers 18 residues. The CDR3 DNA follows: TGTGCCAGCAGTTTTATGCCCCCCGGGACTGCGAACACAGATACGCAGTATTTT. This translates into CASSFMPPGTANTDTQYF. The full variable domain, with the rest looked up from reference TRBV28 and TRBJ2-3, is DVKVTQSSRYLVKRTGEKVFLECVQDMDHENMFWYRQDPGLGLRLIYFSYDVKMKEKGDIPEGYSVSREKKERFSLILESASTNQTSMYLCASSFMPPGTANTDTQYFGPGTRLTVL.

The chain employs TRBV5-1 and TRBJ2-3; 8 bases align to TRBD1. The V gene's germline CDR1 is SGHRS and CDR2 YFSETQ. Trimming took 4 bases from V and 4 from J; bases not matched to a gene: 5. The CDR3 totals 14 residues. CDR3 residues: CASSMGQEADTQYF. Written as DNA, the CDR3 is TGCGCCAGCAGCATGGGACAGGAGGCAGATACGCAGTATTTT.

The chain recombines TRBV28 with TRBJ2-7; D remains unclear. Germline assignment: CDR1 MDHEN and CDR2 SYDVKM. V gave up 6 bases and J gave up 3 bases, with 6 bases separating them. This CDR3 has 11 residues. CDR3 DNA: TGTGCCAGCAGACTATACTACGAGCAGTACTTC. It is translated as CASRLYYEQYF.

The V gene is TRBV30, the J gene TRBJ1-1; 9 bases are shared with TRBD1. Germline assignment: CDR1 GTSNPN and CDR2 SVGIG (reference sequence). Unmatched junction bases numbered 4, after V lost 0 bases and J lost 2 bases. CDR3 length: 15 residues. CDR3 region: CAWSVQGQGNTEAFF. Here the CDR3 DNA reads TGTGCCTGGAGTGTACAGGGACAGGGAAACACTGAAGCTTTCTTT.

The chain couples TRBV7-6 to TRBJ2-1; the match to TRBD1 covers 8 bases. Germline-derived CDR1 and CDR2 are SGHVS and FNYEAQ. The CDR3 loop spans 19 amino acids. Unmatched junction bases numbered 10, after V lost 0 bases and J lost 0 bases. CDR3 sequence (DNA): TGTGCCAGCAGCTTAGCTGGGGGACAGGCAGTCAGCTCCTACAATGAGCAGTTCTTC. This codes for CASSLAGGQAVSSYNEQFF.

The chain carries TRBV18 and TRBJ2-1, with D perhaps matching TRBD2 (6 bases). Trimming removed 2 bases at V and 8 bases at J, with 10 bases between. CDR3 length equals 13 residues. CDR1 and CDR2 from the germline V gene are KGHSH and LQKENI. The CDR3 DNA reads TGTGCCAGCTCACCAAACGGGGAGGATGAGCAGTTCTTC. Translating it yields CASSPNGEDEQFF. The variable domain in full, completed from reference TRBV18 and TRBJ2-1, reads NAGVMQNPRHLVRRRGQEARLRCSPMKGHSHVYWYRQLPEEGLKFMVYLQKENIIDESGMPKERFSAEFPKEGPSILRIQQVVRGDSAAYFCASSPNGEDEQFFGPGTRLTVL.

The V gene is TRBV5-1, the J gene TRBJ1-2, with D perhaps TRBD1 (6 bases). This CDR3 has 14 residues. From germline, CDR1 is SGHRS and CDR2 YFSETQ. Trimming removed 0 bases from V and 4 bases from J, with 10 bases in between. DNA of the CDR3: TGCGCCAGCAGCTTGGAGGGGGTCGCCTATGGCTACACCTTC. Translation gives CASSLEGVAYGYTF.

This chain connects TRBV5-1 to TRBJ1-1; 8 positions match TRBD1. Per the germline V gene, CDR1 is SGHRS and CDR2 is YFSETQ. With V trimmed by 4 bases and J by 4 bases, 6 bases remained unmatched. CDR3 length: 14 amino acids. The CDR3: CASSGTGGSTEAFF. As DNA, the CDR3 is TGCGCCAGCAGCGGTACAGGGGGGAGCACTGAAGCTTTCTTT.